This TCR beta chain was captured in a study of technical replicates of blood from a handful of donors (dated by TCRdb to the late 2010s). The library was made by the immunoSEQ multiplex PCR assay. Sourced from immuneACCESS, this table was stored by TCRdb with only in-frame sequences that have V and J called. A share of the clones is absent; for the studies checked, an unresolved V gene accounts for under half, and the remainder has no known explanation. This sample holds approximately 75,000 clones; around 97% were observed only once. Of the sample, around 0.3% falls within the top ten clones. Counted from cysteine to phenylalanine, this CDR3 has 15 amino acids. The only DNA kept is the CDR3, 45 bases in frame from the first base. Sequences SGHNT (CDR1) and YYREEE (CDR2) are obtained from the germline V gene (reference sequence). Deletion took 5 bases off V and 0 bases off J, with a span of 11 bases between the germline ends.

To note about this clone: Its antigen has not been determined. Base qualities are not recorded, but no much larger clone differs from it by a single base.

The V and J segments used are TRBV5-4 and TRBJ1-4; the D gene is perhaps TRBD1, on 6 matching bases. The sample comprised T cells isolated from PBMCs. This TCR was sampled from a human donor in good health. The CDR3 loop reads CASRPGQTTNEKLFF. Read as DNA, the sequence is TGTGCCAGCAGACCGGGACAAACAACTAATGAAAAACTGTTTTTT.